The 12 T cell receptor beta chains below all came from one sample that was sequenced in a study of cytomegalovirus exposure and HLA in healthy donors. 60 Vbeta and 13 Jbeta primers were used in PCR. The method was immunoSEQ multiplex PCR; TCRdb's version includes in-frame clones alone and lacks a portion of them. Of 130,000 or so clones detected, approximately 76% appear once; the ten largest clones hold 1.8%. The sequencing sample was made of PBMCs. These receptors all stem from a man aged 35 to 55 in good health and CMV-seronegative.

The V gene is TRBV4-1, the J gene TRBJ2-7; D is perhaps TRBD1 (7 bases). The germline V gene encodes CDR1 MGHRA and CDR2 YSYEKL. V lost 1 base and J lost 0, with 13 bases in between. The CDR3 sequence is 16 residues long. CDR3 sequence: CASSQGRGQLSYEQYF. The CDR3 nucleotides are TGCGCCAGCAGCCAAGGGAGGGGACAGCTCTCCTACGAGCAGTACTTC.

The chain couples TRBV18 to TRBJ2-5; TRBD1 might be the D (6 bases). Germline loops: CDR1 KGHSH, CDR2 LQKENI. Trimming left V 9 bases short and J 5 bases short, with 13 bases between. The CDR3 is made up of 12 amino acids. This chain's CDR3 is CASTGSGETQYF. The CDR3 DNA follows: TGTGCCAGTACAGGGTCAGGGGAGACCCAGTACTTC.

The chain's CDR3 is CASSLISKGMNSPLHF. In nucleotides, the CDR3 is TGTGCCAGCAGCTTAATCAGTAAGGGGATGAATTCACCCCTCCACTTT. The rearrangement joins TRBV7-3 to TRBJ1-6; D is perhaps TRBD1 (5 bases). The germline gives CDR1 SGHTA, CDR2 FQGTGA. This CDR3 region has 16 residues. V shed 1 base and J shed 7 bases, with 14 bases lying between them.

The chain links TRBV5-1 to TRBJ2-7; a weak D match, TRBD1 (5 bases). Germline CDR1 is SGHRS and CDR2 is YFSETQ. Between the trimmed V and J ends, which lost 1 base and 3 bases, there was a span of 8 bases. The CDR3 loop spans 13 amino acids. The CDR3 region has the DNA TGCGCCAGCAGCTTGTTAGGGGACTACGAGCAGTACTTC. This gives the protein CASSLLGDYEQYF.

The rearrangement links TRBV10-3 to TRBJ1-1, with TRBD1 identical over 8 bases. CDR3 length: 14 amino acids. Germline loops: CDR1 ENHRY, CDR2 SYGVKD. Trimming took 8 bases from V and 4 from J; bases not matched to a gene: 9. The CDR3 sequence is CAIGDRSQGTEAFF. CDR3 nucleotide sequence: TGTGCCATCGGGGACAGGAGCCAAGGCACTGAAGCTTTCTTT.

This chain uses TRBV10-3 with TRBJ1-4; 12 nucleotides line up with TRBD1. In germline, CDR1 is ENHRY, CDR2 SYGVKD. Trimming removed 8 bases from V and 7 bases from J; junction bases left unmatched: 11. This CDR3 is built from 16 residues. CDR3 amino acids: CAIGDRGQRGVEKLFF. The CDR3 DNA reads as TGTGCCATCGGGGACAGGGGGCAAAGGGGTGTTGAAAAACTGTTTTTT.

The CDR3: CASSYAGTGGYGYTF. The CDR3 DNA sequence: TGTGCCAGCAGTTACGCCGGGACAGGAGGCTATGGCTACACCTTC. The V and J genes are TRBV6-5 and TRBJ1-2; 8 bases are shared with TRBD1. CDR1 and CDR2 (germline): MNHEY, SVGAGI. CDR3 size: 15 residues. Trimming cost V 2 bases and J 4 bases; bases outside gene matches: 6.

The V and J genes are TRBV19 and TRBJ2-7; 9 bases are a match to TRBD2. After removal of 5 bases from V and 6 bases from J, the junction contained 8 bases not matched to a gene. The CDR3 has 14 amino acids. Looked up from germline, CDR1 is LNHDA and CDR2 is SQIVND (reference sequence). Here the CDR3 DNA reads TGTGCCAGTAGTCTAGCGGGAAGTTTGGTCGAGCAGTACTTC. This translates into CASSLAGSLVEQYF.

The V call is TRBV7-9, the J call TRBJ2-7, with 8 nucleotides matching TRBD1. The V segment lost 1 base and the J segment 5 bases; nucleotides outside the gene matches: 4. This CDR3 is built from 14 residues. Germline assignment: CDR1 SEHNR and CDR2 FQNEAQ (reference sequence). For the CDR3, the DNA is TGTGCCAGCAGCTTAGAACAGGGGGTCCACGAGCAGTACTTC. It specifies CASSLEQGVHEQYF.

The V call is TRBV30, the J call TRBJ2-7, with a tentative D call TRBD2 (6 bases). V lost 2 bases, J lost 3 bases, and 11 bases lay in between. This CDR3 is 13 amino acids long. Germline V CDR1 and CDR2: GTSNPN, SVGIG (reference sequence). CDR3 DNA: TGTGCCTGGAGTATAGGAGGGTACTACGAGCAGTACTTC. It codes for CAWSIGGYYEQYF.

The CDR3 sequence: CASSVGVTPYEQYF. Written as DNA, the CDR3 is TGTGCCAGCAGCGTCGGGGTGACCCCCTACGAGCAGTACTTC. The genes are TRBV9 and TRBJ2-5, with D tentatively TRBD2 (5 bases). TRBJ2-7 explains the end of the DNA better; the J call may be wrong. The CDR3 runs to 14 residues. Germline V gene sequence: CDR1 SGDLS, CDR2 YYNGEE.

This clone was counted a few times. This chain connects TRBV4-1 to TRBJ2-1, with 11 nucleotides matching TRBD1. This CDR3 is built from 13 residues. Germline-derived CDR1 and CDR2 are MGHRA and YSYEKL. The ends lost 8 bases at V and 7 bases at J; junction bases unmatched: 4. This CDR3 reads CASGQGASNEQFF. CDR3 coding DNA: TGCGCCAGCGGACAGGGGGCTTCGAATGAGCAGTTCTTC.